A selection of T cell receptor beta chains follows, all from one sample in a study of blood T cell repertoires in COVID-19. Assay used: immunoSEQ multiplex PCR; TCRdb lists only in-frame clones, some missing. This table holds about 87,000 clones, about 85% found once. The sequenced sample was peripheral blood. These receptor sequences come from a woman of 80 years or more with COVID-19, enrolled during active disease. Both conserved end residues are part of each CDR3. The D gene is left open where the match is weak. A row's size may be missing; if present it is once, few, many or a size class.

d_call: NA
clone_size: NA
v_call: TRBV11-3
j_call: TRBJ2-2
cdr3_aa: CASSLDGGNTGELFF
cdr3_nt: TGTGCCAGCAGCTTAGACGGGGGTAACACCGGGGAGCTGTTTTTT

d_call: NA
clone_size: NA
v_call: TRBV10-3
j_call: TRBJ2-5
cdr3_aa: CAISEGLSQETQYF
cdr3_nt: TGTGCCATCAGTGAGGGACTAAGTCAAGAGACCCAGTACTTC

d_call: TRBD1
clone_size: NA
v_call: TRBV7-2
j_call: TRBJ1-2
cdr3_aa: CASSKDRGFYGYTF
cdr3_nt: TGTGCCAGCAGCAAAGACAGGGGGTTCTATGGCTACACCTTC

d_call: NA
clone_size: NA
v_call: TRBV5-6
j_call: TRBJ2-5
cdr3_aa: CASSLTGANQETQYF
cdr3_nt: TGTGCCAGCAGCTTGACTGGGGCGAACCAAGAGACCCAGTACTTC

d_call: TRBD2
clone_size: NA
v_call: TRBV19
j_call: TRBJ2-5
cdr3_aa: CASSKWGGKETQYF
cdr3_nt: TGTGCCAGTAGTAAATGGGGGGGGAAAGAGACCCAGTACTTC

d_call: TRBD2
clone_size: few
v_call: TRBV28
j_call: TRBJ2-7
cdr3_aa: CASRLAGYEQYF
cdr3_nt: TGTGCCAGCAGGCTAGCGGGGTACGAGCAGTACTTC

d_call: NA
clone_size: NA
v_call: TRBV6-1
j_call: TRBJ1-2
cdr3_aa: CASSDSPGTIGTSGYTF
cdr3_nt: TGTGCCAGCAGTGATAGCCCCGGGACAATAGGTACCTCCGGCTACACCTTC

d_call: TRBD1
clone_size: few
v_call: TRBV29-1
j_call: TRBJ2-7
cdr3_aa: CSVEDPGGEYEQYF
cdr3_nt: TGCAGCGTTGAAGATCCAGGGGGCGAGTACGAGCAGTACTTC

d_call: TRBD1
clone_size: NA
v_call: TRBV5-4
j_call: TRBJ2-1
cdr3_aa: CASSFRDRVDNEQFF
cdr3_nt: TGTGCCAGCAGCTTCCGGGACAGGGTCGACAATGAGCAGTTCTTC

d_call: TRBD2
clone_size: once
v_call: TRBV18
j_call: TRBJ2-7
cdr3_aa: CASSPLPGLAETGGEQYF
cdr3_nt: TGTGCCAGCTCACCACTCCCGGGACTAGCGGAAACGGGGGGCGAGCAGTACTTC

d_call: TRBD1
clone_size: NA
v_call: TRBV19
j_call: TRBJ1-2
cdr3_aa: CASRGTGTNYGYTF
cdr3_nt: TGTGCCAGTAGGGGGACAGGGACTAACTATGGCTACACCTTC

d_call: NA
clone_size: NA
v_call: TRBV11-2
j_call: TRBJ1-5
cdr3_aa: CASSLGRGGRRQPQHF
cdr3_nt: TGTGCCAGCAGCTTAGGGCGGGGGGGGAGGCGACAGCCCCAGCATTTT

d_call: NA
clone_size: NA
v_call: TRBV4-3
j_call: TRBJ1-4
cdr3_aa: CASSQDLQAFNEKLFF
cdr3_nt: TGCGCCAGCAGCCAAGATCTTCAGGCCTTTAATGAAAAACTGTTTTTT

d_call: NA
clone_size: NA
v_call: TRBV20-1
j_call: TRBJ2-1
cdr3_aa: CSGQGNSEQFF
cdr3_nt: TGCAGTGGCCAGGGGAATAGCGAGCAGTTCTTC

d_call: NA
clone_size: NA
v_call: TRBV11-2
j_call: TRBJ1-1
cdr3_aa: CASSLVLTFF
cdr3_nt: TGTGCCAGCAGCTTAGTACTAACTTTCTTT

d_call: TRBD2
clone_size: NA
v_call: TRBV4-2
j_call: TRBJ2-5
cdr3_aa: CASSPGTSGSLETQYF
cdr3_nt: TGTGCCAGCAGCCCGGGGACTAGCGGGAGTCTAGAGACCCAGTACTTC

d_call: NA
clone_size: NA
v_call: TRBV21-1
j_call: TRBJ1-5
cdr3_aa: CASSKGGRWDQPQHF
cdr3_nt: TGTGCCAGCAGCAAAGGAGGTCGTTGGGATCAGCCCCAGCATTTT

d_call: NA
clone_size: NA
v_call: TRBV7-9
j_call: TRBJ2-1
cdr3_aa: CASSLPARSSYNEQFF
cdr3_nt: TGTGCCAGCAGCTTACCAGCAAGGAGCTCCTACAATGAGCAGTTCTTC

d_call: TRBD1
clone_size: NA
v_call: TRBV7-2
j_call: TRBJ1-2
cdr3_aa: CASSSLTGGATVYYGYTF
cdr3_nt: TGTGCCAGCAGCAGCCTAACAGGGGGCGCTACCGTTTACTATGGCTACACCTTC

d_call: NA
clone_size: NA
v_call: TRBV5-1
j_call: TRBJ2-1
cdr3_aa: CASSLVAGPNEQFF
cdr3_nt: TGCGCCAGCAGCTTGGTTGCAGGGCCCAATGAGCAGTTCTTC

d_call: NA
clone_size: NA
v_call: TRBV5-5
j_call: TRBJ2-5
cdr3_aa: CASSSGSQETQYF
cdr3_nt: TGTGCCAGCAGCTCGGGATCCCAAGAGACCCAGTACTTC

d_call: NA
clone_size: NA
v_call: TRBV13
j_call: TRBJ2-1
cdr3_aa: CASSLDRAFYNEQFF
cdr3_nt: TGTGCCAGCAGCTTAGACCGAGCGTTCTACAATGAGCAGTTCTTC

d_call: NA
clone_size: once
v_call: TRBV11-2
j_call: TRBJ1-2
cdr3_aa: CASSLSAGRLAGYTF
cdr3_nt: TGTGCCAGCAGCTTATCGGCGGGGAGGCTTGCGGGCTACACCTTC

d_call: NA
clone_size: NA
v_call: TRBV4-1
j_call: TRBJ2-1
cdr3_aa: CASSQDSGHEQFF
cdr3_nt: TGCGCCAGCAGCCAAGATTCAGGGCATGAGCAGTTCTTC

d_call: TRBD1
clone_size: once
v_call: TRBV27
j_call: TRBJ2-7
cdr3_aa: CASRDRASYEQYF
cdr3_nt: TGTGCCAGCAGGGACAGGGCCTCCTACGAGCAGTACTTC

d_call: TRBD2
clone_size: once
v_call: TRBV11-2
j_call: TRBJ2-3
cdr3_aa: CASSPARREAPDTQYF
cdr3_nt: TGTGCCAGCAGCCCCGCTAGGCGGGAGGCTCCAGATACGCAGTATTTT

d_call: TRBD1
clone_size: NA
v_call: TRBV28
j_call: TRBJ1-2
cdr3_aa: CASSSRDRVYGYTF
cdr3_nt: TGTGCCAGCAGTTCCCGGGACAGGGTTTATGGCTACACCTTC

d_call: TRBD2
clone_size: NA
v_call: TRBV4-3
j_call: TRBJ2-3
cdr3_aa: CASSRYRGSGGPGDTQYF
cdr3_nt: TGCGCCAGCAGCCGATACAGAGGTAGCGGGGGGCCGGGCGATACGCAGTATTTT

d_call: TRBD1
clone_size: NA
v_call: TRBV28
j_call: TRBJ1-2
cdr3_aa: CASSSGTGAGYTF
cdr3_nt: TGTGCCAGCAGTTCCGGGACAGGGGCTGGCTACACCTTC

d_call: NA
clone_size: NA
v_call: TRBV6-2/TRBV6-3
j_call: TRBJ2-2
cdr3_aa: CASSYSGWVTGELFF
cdr3_nt: TGTGCCAGCAGTTATTCGGGATGGGTCACCGGGGAGCTGTTTTTT

d_call: TRBD2
clone_size: NA
v_call: TRBV19
j_call: TRBJ2-7
cdr3_aa: CASSETSGGRTEQYF
cdr3_nt: TGTGCCAGTAGTGAGACTAGCGGGGGCCGTACGGAGCAGTACTTC

d_call: TRBD2
clone_size: NA
v_call: TRBV15
j_call: TRBJ2-5
cdr3_aa: CATSSATGTTQYF
cdr3_nt: TGTGCCACCAGCAGTGCTACGGGGACTACACAGTACTTC

d_call: TRBD2
clone_size: NA
v_call: TRBV12-3/TRBV12-4
j_call: TRBJ2-7
cdr3_aa: CASSILAGGEQYF
cdr3_nt: TGTGCCAGCAGCATACTAGCGGGAGGCGAGCAGTACTTC

d_call: NA
clone_size: NA
v_call: TRBV18
j_call: TRBJ2-3
cdr3_aa: CASSPRAADTDTQYF
cdr3_nt: TGTGCCAGCTCACCCAGGGCTGCGGACACAGATACGCAGTATTTT

d_call: NA
clone_size: NA
v_call: TRBV6-5
j_call: TRBJ2-5
cdr3_aa: CASSYIGVYGQETQYF
cdr3_nt: TGTGCCAGCAGTTATATAGGGGTTTATGGCCAAGAGACCCAGTACTTC

d_call: TRBD1
clone_size: few
v_call: TRBV5-4
j_call: TRBJ2-2
cdr3_aa: CASSLGGGGTGELFF
cdr3_nt: TGTGCCAGCAGCTTGGGAGGGGGCGGCACCGGGGAGCTGTTTTTT

d_call: NA
clone_size: NA
v_call: TRBV7-2
j_call: TRBJ2-7
cdr3_aa: CASSLALMDSPREQYF
cdr3_nt: TGTGCCAGCAGCTTAGCCTTAATGGACAGTCCTCGGGAGCAGTACTTC

d_call: TRBD1
clone_size: NA
v_call: TRBV25-1
j_call: TRBJ1-1
cdr3_aa: CASSVRTGGRTEAFF
cdr3_nt: TGTGCCAGCAGTGTAAGGACAGGGGGCCGGACTGAAGCTTTCTTT

d_call: NA
clone_size: NA
v_call: TRBV6-6
j_call: TRBJ2-3
cdr3_aa: CASSYGLWGVTDTQYF
cdr3_nt: TGTGCCAGCAGTTATGGGTTGTGGGGGGTCACAGATACGCAGTATTTT

d_call: TRBD2
clone_size: NA
v_call: TRBV10-3
j_call: TRBJ2-1
cdr3_aa: CAITDSGGVNYNEQFF
cdr3_nt: TGTGCCATCACTGATAGCGGGGGGGTAAATTACAATGAGCAGTTCTTC

d_call: NA
clone_size: few
v_call: TRBV3-1/TRBV3-2
j_call: TRBJ2-1
cdr3_aa: CASSQQITYNEQFF
cdr3_nt: TGTGCCAGCAGCCAACAGATAACCTACAATGAGCAGTTCTTC